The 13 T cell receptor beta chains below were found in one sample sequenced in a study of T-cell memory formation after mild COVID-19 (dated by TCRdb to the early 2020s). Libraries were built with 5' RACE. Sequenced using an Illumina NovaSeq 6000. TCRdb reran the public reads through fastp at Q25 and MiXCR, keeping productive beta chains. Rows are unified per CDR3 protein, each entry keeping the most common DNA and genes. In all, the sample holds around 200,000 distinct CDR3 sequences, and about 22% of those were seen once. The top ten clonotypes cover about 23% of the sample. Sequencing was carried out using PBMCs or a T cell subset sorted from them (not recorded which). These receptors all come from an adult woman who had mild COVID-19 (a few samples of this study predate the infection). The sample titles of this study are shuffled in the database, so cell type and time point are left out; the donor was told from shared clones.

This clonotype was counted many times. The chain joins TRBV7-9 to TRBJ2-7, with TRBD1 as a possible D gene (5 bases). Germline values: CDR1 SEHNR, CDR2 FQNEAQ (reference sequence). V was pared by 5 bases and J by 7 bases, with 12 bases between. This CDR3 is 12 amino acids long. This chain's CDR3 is CASSRGLREQYF. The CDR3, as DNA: TGTGCCAGCAGCAGGGGTCTTAGGGAGCAGTACTTC.

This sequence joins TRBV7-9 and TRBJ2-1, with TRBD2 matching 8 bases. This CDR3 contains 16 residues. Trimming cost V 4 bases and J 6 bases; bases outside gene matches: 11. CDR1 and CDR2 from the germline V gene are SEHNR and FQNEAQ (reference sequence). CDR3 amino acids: CASSSTGGPGINEQFF. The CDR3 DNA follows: TGTGCCAGCAGCTCCACGGGAGGGCCTGGAATCAATGAGCAGTTCTTC.

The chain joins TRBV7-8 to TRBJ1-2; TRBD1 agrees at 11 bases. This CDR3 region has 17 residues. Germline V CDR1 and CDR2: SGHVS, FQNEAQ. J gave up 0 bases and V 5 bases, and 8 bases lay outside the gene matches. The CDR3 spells CASSIGQGAQANYGYTF. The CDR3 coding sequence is TGTGCCAGCAGCATAGGACAGGGGGCTCAAGCTAACTATGGCTACACCTTC.

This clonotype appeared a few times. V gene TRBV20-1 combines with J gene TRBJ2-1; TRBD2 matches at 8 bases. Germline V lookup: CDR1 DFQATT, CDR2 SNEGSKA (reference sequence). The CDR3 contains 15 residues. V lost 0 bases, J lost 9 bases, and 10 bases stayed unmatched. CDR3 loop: CSARDIRRGEVEQFF. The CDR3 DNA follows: TGCAGTGCTAGAGATATCAGGCGGGGGGAGGTTGAGCAGTTCTTC.

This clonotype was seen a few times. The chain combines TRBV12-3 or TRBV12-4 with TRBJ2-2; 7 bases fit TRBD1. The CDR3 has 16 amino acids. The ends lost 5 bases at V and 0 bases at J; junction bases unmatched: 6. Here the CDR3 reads CASSLMTGTNTGELFF. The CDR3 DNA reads TGTGCCAGCAGTCTGATGACAGGGACGAACACCGGGGAGCTGTTTTTT.

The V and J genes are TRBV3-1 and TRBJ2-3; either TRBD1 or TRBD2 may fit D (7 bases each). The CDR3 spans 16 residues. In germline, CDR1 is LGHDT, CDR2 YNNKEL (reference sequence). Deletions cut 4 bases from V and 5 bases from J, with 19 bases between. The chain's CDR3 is CASSLGGTAHRDTQYF. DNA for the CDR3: TGTGCCAGCAGCCTCGGGGGGACAGCCCATAGAGATACGCAGTATTTT.

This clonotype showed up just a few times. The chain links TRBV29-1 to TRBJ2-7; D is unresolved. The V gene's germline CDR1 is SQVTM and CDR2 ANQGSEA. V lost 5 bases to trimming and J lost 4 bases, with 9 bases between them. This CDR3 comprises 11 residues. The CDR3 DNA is TGCAGCGTTCGCTTGGGTTACGAGCAGTACTTC. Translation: CSVRLGYEQYF.

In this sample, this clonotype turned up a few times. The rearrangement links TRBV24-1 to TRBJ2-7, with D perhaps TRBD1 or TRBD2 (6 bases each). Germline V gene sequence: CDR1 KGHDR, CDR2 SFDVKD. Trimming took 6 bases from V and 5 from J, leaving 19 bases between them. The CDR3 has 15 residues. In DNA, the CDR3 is TGTGCCACCAGTCGAGCTGAGTGGGGGGCCAACGAGCAGTACTTC. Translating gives CATSRAEWGANEQYF.

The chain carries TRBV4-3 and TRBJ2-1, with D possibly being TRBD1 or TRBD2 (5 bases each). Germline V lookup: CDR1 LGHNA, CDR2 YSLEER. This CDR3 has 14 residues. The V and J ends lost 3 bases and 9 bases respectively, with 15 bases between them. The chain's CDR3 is CASSQRGSSGEQFF. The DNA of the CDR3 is TGCGCCAGCAGCCAGAGGGGCAGCTCCGGTGAGCAGTTCTTC.

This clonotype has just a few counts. The CDR3, as DNA: TGTGCCTGGAGTGTATGGAAGGGTGAGCAGTTCTTC. The encoded protein is CAWSVWKGEQFF. V usage is TRBV30 and J usage is TRBJ2-1; D gene ambiguous. V shed 0 bases and J shed 9 bases, with 9 bases lying between them. The CDR3 runs to 12 residues. Per germline, CDR1 GTSNPN and CDR2 SVGIG (reference sequence).

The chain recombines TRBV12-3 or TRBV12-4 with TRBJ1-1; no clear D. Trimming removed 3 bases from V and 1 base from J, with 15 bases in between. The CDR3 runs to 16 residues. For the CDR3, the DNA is TGTGCCAGCAGTTTTAGGGTAGGTGCACCGAACACTGAAGCTTTCTTT. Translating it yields CASSFRVGAPNTEAFF.

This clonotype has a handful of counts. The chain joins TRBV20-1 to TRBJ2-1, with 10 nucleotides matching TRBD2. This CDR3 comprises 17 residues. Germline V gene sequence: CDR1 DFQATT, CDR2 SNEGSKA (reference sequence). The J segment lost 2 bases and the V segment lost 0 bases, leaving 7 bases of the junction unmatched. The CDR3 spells CSARDSGGMLPYNEQFF. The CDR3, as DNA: TGCAGTGCTAGAGATAGCGGGGGGATGCTCCCCTACAATGAGCAGTTCTTC.

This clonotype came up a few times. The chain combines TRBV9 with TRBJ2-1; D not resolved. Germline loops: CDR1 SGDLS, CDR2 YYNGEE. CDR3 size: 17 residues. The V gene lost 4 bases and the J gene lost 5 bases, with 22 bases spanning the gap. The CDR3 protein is CASSTPLTSLPNNEQFF. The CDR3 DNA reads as TGTGCCAGCAGCACACCTCTAACCTCCCTCCCCAACAATGAGCAGTTCTTC. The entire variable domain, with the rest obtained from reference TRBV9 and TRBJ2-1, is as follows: DSGVTQTPKHLITATGQRVTLRCSPRSGDLSVYWYQQSLDQGLQFLIQYYNGEERAKGNILERFSAQQFPDLHSELNLSSLELGDSALYFCASSTPLTSLPNNEQFFGPGTRLTVL.